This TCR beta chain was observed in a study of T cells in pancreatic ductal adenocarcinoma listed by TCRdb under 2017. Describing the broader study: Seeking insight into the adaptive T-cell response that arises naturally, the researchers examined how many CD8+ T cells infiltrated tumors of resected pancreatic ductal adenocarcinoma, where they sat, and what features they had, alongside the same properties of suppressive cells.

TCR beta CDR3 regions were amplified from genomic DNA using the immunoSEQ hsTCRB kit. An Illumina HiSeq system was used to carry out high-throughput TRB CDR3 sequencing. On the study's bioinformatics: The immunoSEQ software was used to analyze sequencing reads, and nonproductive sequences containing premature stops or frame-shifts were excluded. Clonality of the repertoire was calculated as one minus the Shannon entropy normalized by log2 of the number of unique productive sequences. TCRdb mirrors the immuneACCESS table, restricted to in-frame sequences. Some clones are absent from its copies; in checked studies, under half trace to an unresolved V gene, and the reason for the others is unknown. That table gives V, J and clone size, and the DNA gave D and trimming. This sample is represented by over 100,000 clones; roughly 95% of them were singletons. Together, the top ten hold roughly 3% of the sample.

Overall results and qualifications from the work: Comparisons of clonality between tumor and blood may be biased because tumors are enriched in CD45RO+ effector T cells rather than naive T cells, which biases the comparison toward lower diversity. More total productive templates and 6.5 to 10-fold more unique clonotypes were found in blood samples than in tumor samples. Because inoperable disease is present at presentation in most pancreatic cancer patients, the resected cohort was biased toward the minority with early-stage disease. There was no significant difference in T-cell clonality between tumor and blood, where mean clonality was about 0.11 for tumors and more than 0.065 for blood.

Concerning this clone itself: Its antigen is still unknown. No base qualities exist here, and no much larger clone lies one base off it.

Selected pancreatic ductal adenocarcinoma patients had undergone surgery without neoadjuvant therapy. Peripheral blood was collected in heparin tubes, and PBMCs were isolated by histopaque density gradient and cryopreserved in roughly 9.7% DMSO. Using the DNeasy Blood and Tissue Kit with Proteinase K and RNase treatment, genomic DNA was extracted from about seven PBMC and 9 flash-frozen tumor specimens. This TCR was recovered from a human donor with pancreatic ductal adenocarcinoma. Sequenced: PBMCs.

The base sequence is TGTGCCAGCAGGGGCGGGATCCCCAAAAACATTCAGTACTTC. This codes for CASRGGIPKNIQYF. The chain is made from TRBV6-1 and TRBJ2-4, with TRBD2 perhaps the D gene, on 6 matching bases. The germline V gene encodes CDR1 MNHNS and CDR2 SASEGT. From the cysteine through the phenylalanine, the CDR3 covers 14 amino acids. Left in the record is the CDR3 DNA by itself, 42 bases read in frame from the first base. V gives up 6 bases and J gives up 2 bases, and the segment between their germline ends measures 11 bases.